Each of the 22 T cell receptor beta chains below was sequenced from the same sample in a study of cytomegalovirus exposure and HLA in healthy donors. Primers for the PCR totalled 60 Vbeta and 13 Jbeta. Method: immunoSEQ multiplex PCR; TCRdb's copy keeps in-frame clones and lacks some. The table lists around 150,000 clones, just under 80% of them singletons, with roughly 9.7% in the top ten. The sequenced material came from PBMCs. The receptors were gathered from a man aged 18 to 29 in good health and CMV-seropositive.

This clone was observed a single time. The chain couples TRBV7-9 to TRBJ2-1; 9 bases agree with TRBD1. The germline gives CDR1 SEHNR, CDR2 FQNEAQ (reference sequence). The CDR3 runs to 13 residues. V shed 5 bases and J 4 bases; nucleotides not matched to a gene: 0. CDR3 sequence (DNA): TGTGCCAGCAGCGGGACAGGGTACAATGAGCAGTTCTTC. Translated, it gives CASSGTGYNEQFF. The whole variable domain, filled in from reference TRBV7-9 and TRBJ2-1, reads DTGVSQNPRHKITKRGQNVTFRCDPISEHNRLYWYRQTLGQGPEFLTYFQNEAQLEKSRLLSDRFSAERPKGSFSTLEIQRTEQGDSAMYLCASSGTGYNEQFFGPGTRLTVL.

The genes are TRBV10-3 and TRBJ2-7; D is unresolved. Trimming took off 11 bases at V and 0 bases at J, with 11 bases between the two ends. The germline V gene encodes CDR1 ENHRY and CDR2 SYGVKD. CDR3 length equals 12 residues. CDR3 residues: CAVVYYSYEQYF. DNA for the CDR3: TGTGCCGTAGTCTATTACTCCTACGAGCAGTACTTC.

J is TRBJ1-5 and V is TRBV28, with 10 bases lining up with TRBD1. V shed 2 bases and J 6 bases; nucleotides not matched to a gene: 10. Germline CDR1 MDHEN, CDR2 SYDVKM. The CDR3 is 17 residues long. The DNA of the CDR3 is TGTGCCAGCAGTTTACCCCCCGACAGGGGGCGCGGTCAGCCCCAGCATTTT. Residues: CASSLPPDRGRGQPQHF.

This clone was picked up a small number of times. V and J are TRBV5-1 and TRBJ2-3; weak D call: TRBD2 (7 bases). CDR3 length: 16 amino acids. Trimming stripped 5 bases from V and 0 bases from J, with 16 bases between. CDR1 is SGHRS and CDR2 is YFSETQ in the germline V gene. Here the CDR3 DNA reads TGCGCCAGCAGAACGATGGCGGGGGCTAGCACAGATACGCAGTATTTT. Protein: CASRTMAGASTDTQYF.

For the CDR3, the DNA is TGTGCCTGGAGTGTTGGCATCTACAATGAGCAGTTCTTC. Translating gives CAWSVGIYNEQFF. The rearrangement joins TRBV30 to TRBJ2-1, with D uncertain. The CDR3 has 13 amino acids. Germline V gene data show CDR1 as GTSNPN and CDR2 as SVGIG (reference sequence). The V gene lost 0 bases and the J gene lost 3 bases, with 6 bases spanning the gap.

This chain uses TRBV28 with TRBJ2-1; TRBD1 aligns across 7 bases. The CDR3 extends over 13 amino acids. Germline V CDR1 and CDR2: MDHEN, SYDVKM. J gave up 2 bases and V 5 bases, and 0 bases lay outside the gene matches. The CDR3 bases are TGTGCCAGCAGTACAGGGGCCTACAATGAGCAGTTCTTC. Residues: CASSTGAYNEQFF.

This sequence joins TRBV29-1 and TRBJ2-1; tentative D call: TRBD1 (7 bases). V was trimmed by 3 bases and J by 0 bases, leaving 9 bases between them. Per the germline V gene, CDR1 is SQVTM and CDR2 is ANQGSEA. CDR3 length: 14 residues. CDR3 nucleotide sequence: TGCAGCGTTGACCAGGGGGGCTCCTACAATGAGCAGTTCTTC. It codes for CSVDQGGSYNEQFF.

The chain joins TRBV28 to TRBJ1-5; tentative D call: TRBD1 (6 bases). V was pared by 6 bases and J by 8 bases, with 17 bases between. CDR1 is MDHEN, CDR2 SYDVKM, per germline. This CDR3 contains 14 residues. The chain's CDR3 is CASSFRTGIKPQHF. The CDR3 nucleotides read TGTGCCAGCAGCTTTCGAACAGGGATAAAGCCCCAGCATTTT.

The genes are TRBV5-5 and TRBJ2-2; possibly TRBD2 for D (6 bases). CDR3 size: 16 residues. Germline values: CDR1 SGHKS, CDR2 YYEKEE (reference sequence). The V gene lost 3 bases and the J gene lost 4 bases, with 16 bases spanning the gap. CDR3 residues: CASSSTTRLSTGELFF. For the CDR3, the DNA is TGTGCCAGCAGCTCCACGACTAGACTAAGCACCGGGGAGCTGTTTTTT. Using reference TRBV5-5 and TRBJ2-2 for the parts outside the CDR3, the full variable domain is DAGVTQSPTHLIKTRGQQVTLRCSPISGHKSVSWYQQVLGQGPQFIFQYYEKEERGRGNFPDRFSARQFPNYSSELNVNALLLGDSALYLCASSSTTRLSTGELFFGEGSRLTVL.

This clone appeared a few times. The V and J genes are TRBV6-5 and TRBJ2-7; 9 bases map to TRBD2. CDR3 length equals 14 residues. Germline V lookup: CDR1 MNHEY, CDR2 SVGAGI. Trimming removed 6 bases from V and 3 bases from J; junction bases left unmatched: 6. CDR3 bases: TGTGCCAGCAGAGAAGCGGGAGGCCTCTACGAGCAGTACTTC. Translated: CASREAGGLYEQYF.

This clone was recorded a few times. The CDR3 nucleotides read TGTGCCTGGAGCGCAGGAAACTACGAGCAGTACTTC. Translated, it gives CAWSAGNYEQYF. The V and J genes are TRBV30 and TRBJ2-7, with D unresolved. The CDR3 has 12 residues. With 3 bases removed from V and 3 bases from J, the gap between germline ends came to 9 bases. CDR1 is GTSNPN, CDR2 SVGIG, per germline (reference sequence).

This clone has a handful of counts. A junction end diverges from the germline sequence, so it may reflect a read error. The chain recombines TRBV6-1 with TRBJ1-2; D not certain. Germline lookup yields CDR1 MNHNS and CDR2 SASEGT. The CDR3 consists of 15 residues. The CDR3 bases are TGTGCCAGCAGTGAAGAGGTCCCCCCCAACTATCGCTACACCTTC. This translates into CASSEEVPPNYRYTF.

J is TRBJ2-2 and V is TRBV10-3; 9 bases fit TRBD1. The germline CDR1 and CDR2 sequences are ENHRY and SYGVKD. V lost 10 bases and J lost 1; bases outside the gene matches: 7. This CDR3 is built from 15 residues. The CDR3, as DNA: TGTGCCACAAAACGGGACAGGGAGAACACCGGGGAGCTGTTTTTT. Its translation is CATKRDRENTGELFF.

The chain is built from TRBV5-4 and TRBJ2-5, with 9 positions matching TRBD1. The J segment lost 4 bases and the V segment lost 0 bases, leaving 4 bases of the junction unmatched. Germline V gives CDR1 SGHNT, CDR2 YYREEE (reference sequence). The CDR3 contains 15 residues. CDR3 sequence reads: CASSLARTGVETQYF. The CDR3 bases are TGTGCCAGCAGCTTGGCCCGGACAGGGGTAGAGACCCAGTACTTC.

This clone was counted once. This chain uses TRBV7-6 with TRBJ2-5; no clear D gene. The CDR3 spans 13 residues. Trimming removed 3 bases from V and 0 bases from J, with 5 bases in between. Germline V gives CDR1 SGHVS, CDR2 FNYEAQ. The CDR3 DNA reads TGTGCCAGCAGCTTCCGGGACCAAGAGACCCAGTACTTC. This sequence encodes CASSFRDQETQYF.

The rearrangement joins TRBV7-2 to TRBJ2-7, with D possibly matching TRBD1 (5 bases). The CDR3 sequence is 13 residues long. Trimming removed 6 bases at V and 2 bases at J, with 11 bases between. CDR1 and CDR2 (germline): SGHTA, FQGNSA. CDR3 amino acids: CASRGQGAYEQYF. In DNA form, the CDR3 reads TGTGCCAGCAGGGGTCAGGGCGCCTACGAGCAGTACTTC.

This sequence joins TRBV11-2 and TRBJ2-1; 9 bases line up with TRBD2. The CDR3 has 15 residues. J lost 4 bases, V lost 4 bases, and 5 bases had no gene match. Germline CDR1 SGHAT, CDR2 FQNNGV. This CDR3 reads CASSSRLAEYNEQFF. CDR3 coding DNA: TGTGCCAGCAGCTCCAGACTAGCGGAGTACAATGAGCAGTTCTTC.

This chain connects TRBV10-3 to TRBJ2-5, with 10 bases aligning to TRBD1. The DNA matches TRBJ2-7 better at its end, which makes the J call doubtful. CDR1 is ENHRY and CDR2 is SYGVKD in the germline V gene. The CDR3 is made up of 14 amino acids. This CDR3 reads CAISHGTGAYEQYF. In DNA, the CDR3 is TGTGCCATCAGTCACGGGACAGGGGCCTACGAGCAGTACTTC.

V and J are TRBV20-1 and TRBJ2-5, with D tentatively TRBD1 (5 bases). Germline V CDR1 and CDR2: DFQATT, SNEGSKA (reference sequence). V lost 7 bases and J 5 bases, leaving 11 bases between the germline ends. The CDR3 length is 11 residues. The CDR3, as DNA: TGCAGTGTTGCAGGGCTGGAGACCCAGTACTTC. It codes for CSVAGLETQYF.

V is TRBV5-1 and J is TRBJ1-4, with D unresolved. Looked up from germline, CDR1 is SGHRS and CDR2 is YFSETQ. The CDR3 consists of 14 residues. V lost 0 bases to trimming and J lost 8 bases, with 11 bases between them. The CDR3 DNA is TGCGCCAGCAGCTTGGCTCTCCCGGGGGAAAAACTGTTTTTT. It specifies CASSLALPGEKLFF.

This chain joins TRBV5-6 and TRBJ1-5; no reliable D call. Germline lookup yields CDR1 SGHDT and CDR2 YYEEEE. This CDR3 spans 13 amino acids. V was clipped by 4 bases and J by 6 bases, with 11 bases between them. The CDR3 coding sequence is TGTGCCAGCAGCCCAAGCGGCGGTCAGCCCCAGCATTTT. Its protein product is CASSPSGGQPQHF.

V usage is TRBV5-4 and J usage is TRBJ1-1; a possible D gene is TRBD1 (5 bases). The CDR3 consists of 14 residues. The germline V and J ends were trimmed by 0 bases and 1 base, with 7 bases remaining between them. Per the germline V gene, CDR1 is SGHNT and CDR2 is YYREEE (reference sequence). The DNA for the CDR3 is TGTGCCAGCAGCTTGGTGGACACGAACACTGAAGCTTTCTTT. Protein sequence: CASSLVDTNTEAFF.